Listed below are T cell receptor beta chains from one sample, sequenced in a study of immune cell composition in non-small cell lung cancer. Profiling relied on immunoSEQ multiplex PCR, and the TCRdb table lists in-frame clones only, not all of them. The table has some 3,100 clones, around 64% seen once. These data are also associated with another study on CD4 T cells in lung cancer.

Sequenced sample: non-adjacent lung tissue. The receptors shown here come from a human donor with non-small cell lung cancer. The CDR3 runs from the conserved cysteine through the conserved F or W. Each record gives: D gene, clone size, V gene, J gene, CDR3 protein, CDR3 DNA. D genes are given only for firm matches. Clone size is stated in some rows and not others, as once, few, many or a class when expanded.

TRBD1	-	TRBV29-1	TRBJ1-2	CSVESRQGGYGYTF	TGCAGCGTTGAATCGAGGCAGGGGGGCTATGGCTACACCTTC
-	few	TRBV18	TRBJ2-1	CASSLGLAIEQFF	TGTGCCAGCTCATTGGGACTGGCGATTGAGCAGTTCTTC
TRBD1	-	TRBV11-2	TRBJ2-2	CASSWGTGGYTGELFF	TGTGCCAGCAGCTGGGGGACAGGGGGTTACACCGGGGAGCTGTTTTTT
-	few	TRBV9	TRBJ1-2	CASSARQAENYGYTF	TGTGCCAGCAGCGCCCGACAGGCTGAGAACTATGGCTACACCTTC
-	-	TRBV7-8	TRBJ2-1	CASSFLQGIMYNEQFF	TGTGCCAGCAGCTTTCTCCAGGGTATAATGTACAATGAGCAGTTCTTC
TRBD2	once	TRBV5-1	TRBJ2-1	CASSSDPGLAGAGFF	TGCGCCAGCAGCTCGGATCCGGGACTAGCGGGAGCGGGTTTCTTC
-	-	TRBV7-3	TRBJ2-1	CASSLNGNEQFF	TGTGCCAGCAGCTTAAACGGTAATGAGCAGTTCTTC
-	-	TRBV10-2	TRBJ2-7	CASRGTASYEQYF	TGCGCCAGCAGGGGGACTGCCTCCTACGAGCAGTACTTC
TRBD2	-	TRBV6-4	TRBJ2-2	CASSDSAGDTGELFF	TGTGCCAGCAGTGACTCTGCGGGAGACACCGGGGAGCTGTTTTTT
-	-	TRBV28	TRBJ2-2	CASRTQGTGELFF	TGTGCCAGCAGGACACAGGGAACCGGGGAGCTGTTTTTT
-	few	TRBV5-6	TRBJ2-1	CASSWGTVNEQFF	TGTGCCAGCAGCTGGGGCACAGTCAATGAGCAGTTCTTC
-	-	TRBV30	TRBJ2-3	CAWASRAGDTQYF	TGTGCCTGGGCTTCTAGGGCGGGAGATACGCAGTATTTT
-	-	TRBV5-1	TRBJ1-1	CASSYDSQGSAFF	TGCGCCAGCAGCTACGATTCGCAGGGGTCGGCTTTCTTT
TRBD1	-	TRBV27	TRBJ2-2	CASTAGQGARTGELFF	TGTGCCAGCACGGCAGGACAGGGGGCGCGGACCGGGGAGCTGTTTTTT
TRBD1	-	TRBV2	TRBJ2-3	CASSARQGSAGDTQYF	TGTGCCAGCAGTGCACGACAGGGCTCGGCGGGAGATACGCAGTATTTT
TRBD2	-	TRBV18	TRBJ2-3	CASSPDTSGSTDTQYF	TGTGCCAGCTCACCCGACACTAGCGGGAGCACAGATACGCAGTATTTT
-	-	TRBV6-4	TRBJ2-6	CASSDSSSGANVLTF	TGTGCCAGCAGTGACTCGAGCTCTGGGGCCAACGTCCTGACTTTC
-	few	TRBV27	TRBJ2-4	CASSSPGSAKNIQYF	TGTGCCAGCAGTTCACCGGGATCAGCCAAAAACATTCAGTACTTC
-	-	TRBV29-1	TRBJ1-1	CSVIEGAGNTEAFF	TGCAGCGTTATTGAAGGTGCGGGGAACACTGAAGCTTTCTTT
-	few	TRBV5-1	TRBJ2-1	CASSFGGSYNEQFF	TGCGCCAGCAGCTTCGGCGGGTCCTACAATGAGCAGTTCTTC
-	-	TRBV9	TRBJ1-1	CASSLSLNTEAFF	TGTGCCAGCAGCCTTAGTCTGAACACTGAAGCTTTCTTT
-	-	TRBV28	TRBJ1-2	CASIGQRGYTF	TGTGCCAGCATCGGACAGAGGGGCTACACCTTC
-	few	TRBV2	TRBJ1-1	CASSDNMNTEAFF	TGTGCCAGCAGTGACAACATGAACACTGAAGCTTTCTTT
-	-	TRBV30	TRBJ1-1	CAWSVADSVRGGEAFF	TGTGCCTGGAGTGTCGCCGATTCAGTGAGAGGAGGTGAAGCTTTCTTT
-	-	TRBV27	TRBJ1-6	CASSLYLDSPLHF	TGTGCCAGCAGTTTATATCTCGATTCACCCCTCCACTTT
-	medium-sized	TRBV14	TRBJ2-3	CASRLDSTDTQYF	TGTGCCAGCAGACTGGACAGTACAGATACGCAGTATTTT
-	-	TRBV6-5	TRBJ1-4	CASSYGGSGEKLFF	TGTGCCAGCAGTTACGGGGGGAGCGGTGAAAAACTGTTTTTT